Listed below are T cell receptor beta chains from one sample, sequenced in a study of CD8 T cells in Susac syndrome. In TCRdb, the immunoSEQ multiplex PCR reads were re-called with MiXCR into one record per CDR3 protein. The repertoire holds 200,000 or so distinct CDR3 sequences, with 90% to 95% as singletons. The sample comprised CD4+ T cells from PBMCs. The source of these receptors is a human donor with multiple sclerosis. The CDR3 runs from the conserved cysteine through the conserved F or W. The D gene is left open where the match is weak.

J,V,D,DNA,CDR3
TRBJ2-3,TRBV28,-,TGTGCCAGCAGTTTACTTGTAGATACGCAGTATTTT,CASSLLVDTQYF
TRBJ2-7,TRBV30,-,TGTGCCTGCAGCGCCGGGACGTTCCCCTACGAGCAGTACTTC,CACSAGTFPYEQYF
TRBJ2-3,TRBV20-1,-,TGCAGCGGAGTCTGGAGCACAGATACGCAGTATTTT,CSGVWSTDTQYF
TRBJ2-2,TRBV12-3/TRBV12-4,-,TGTGCCAGCTCCTCCCGGGTAACCGGGGAGCTGTTTTTT,CASSSRVTGELFF
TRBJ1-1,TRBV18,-,TGTGCCAGCTCCCATAACAGGGACACTGAAGCTTTCTTT,CASSHNRDTEAFF
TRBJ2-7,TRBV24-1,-,TGTGCCCCCGAACGCGGATCCTACGAGCAGTACTTC,CAPERGSYEQYF
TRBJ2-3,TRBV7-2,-,TGTGCCAGCAGCTCCTCTTACTCCTCTAGCACAGATACGCAGTATTTT,CASSSSYSSSTDTQYF
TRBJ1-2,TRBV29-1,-,TGCAGCGTTGAGGGGAGGGAAGGCTACACCTTC,CSVEGREGYTF
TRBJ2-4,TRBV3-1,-,TGTGCCAGCAGCCAAGAAAGAAACATTCAGTACTTC,CASSQERNIQYF
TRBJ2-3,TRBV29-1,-,TGCAGCGTTGAGGGTTCGGAAGATACGCAGTATTTT,CSVEGSEDTQYF
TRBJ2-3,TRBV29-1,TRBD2,TGCAGCGTTGCCAGCGGGGTTTTTACAGATACGCAGTATTTT,CSVASGVFTDTQYF
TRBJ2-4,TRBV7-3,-,TGTGCCAGCAGCTCCCGGGATGGAAACATTCAGTACTTC,CASSSRDGNIQYF
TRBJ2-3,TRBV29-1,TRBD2,TGCAGCACCTCAAGGGCGGGGGGTACAGATACGCAGTATTTT,CSTSRAGGTDTQYF
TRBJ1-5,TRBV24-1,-,TGTGCCACCAGTGATTCGTATAGTCTGGGTACTCAGCCCCAGCATTTT,CATSDSYSLGTQPQHF
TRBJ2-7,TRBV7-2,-,TGTGCCAGCAGCTTAGTGTCCCGGGAGCAGTACTTC,CASSLVSREQYF
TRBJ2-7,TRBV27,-,TGTGCCAGCAGCCTAAGGAGGGGTCCTAGCTCCTACGAGCAGTACTTC,CASSLRRGPSSYEQYF
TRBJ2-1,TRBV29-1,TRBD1,TGCAGCGTTGGGGCAGGGGGTGACAATGAGCAGTTCTTC,CSVGAGGDNEQFF
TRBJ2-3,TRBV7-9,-,TGTGCCAGCAGCTTCCCCGGGGCGGGGACTAGCACAGATACGCAGTATTTT,CASSFPGAGTSTDTQYF